The 15 T cell receptor beta chains reported below all come from one sample, sequenced in a study of shared clonotypes between healthy human individuals. This table comes from immunoSEQ multiplex PCR, and its TCRdb copy is limited to in-frame clones, with some not included. The data contain about 2.4 million clones, around 94% of them seen just once; the ten biggest clones take up roughly 0.14%. Material for sequencing was naive CD4+ T cells sorted from blood. Subset here: CD45RA+ positively selected. These receptors were obtained from a man younger than 35 in good health.

Notes on this clone: Because the CDR3 is missing its conserved closing phenylalanine or tryptophan, this is likely a read error. J is TRBJ2-7 and V is TRBV2, with TRBD1 matching 11 bases. Germline V gene lookup returns CDR1 SNHLY and CDR2 FYNNEI. The V gene end was trimmed by 6 bases and the J gene end by 6 bases; junction bases not matched to a gene: 10. CDR3 length: 15 residues. Here the CDR3 DNA reads TGTGCCAGCAGGATAACCGGGACAGGGGGAACCGAGCAGTACATC. This encodes CASRITGTGGTEQYI.

V usage is TRBV12-5 and J usage is TRBJ2-7; D is perhaps TRBD1 (6 bases). The germline gives CDR1 LGHNT, CDR2 FRNRAP. CDR3 length: 16 amino acids. The germline V and J ends were trimmed by 0 bases and 3 bases, with 15 bases remaining between them. This CDR3 is CASGLVRNRVSYEQYF. The CDR3 bases are TGTGCTAGTGGTTTGGTACGTAACAGGGTAAGCTACGAGCAGTACTTC.

The rearrangement links TRBV18 to TRBJ1-1; a possible D gene is TRBD1 (5 bases). Germline V lookup: CDR1 KGHSH, CDR2 LQKENI. Trimming left V 2 bases short and J 1 base short, with 11 bases between. The CDR3 is 15 residues long. CDR3 nucleotides: TGTGCCAGCTCACCATACACTACAGGGAACACTGAAGCTTTCTTT. It translates to CASSPYTTGNTEAFF.

V is TRBV19 and J is TRBJ2-4; the match to TRBD1 covers 7 bases. Germline trimming cut 6 bases from V and 6 bases from J; bases unmatched to any gene: 11. The CDR3 runs 15 residues. The germline gives CDR1 LNHDA, CDR2 SQIVND (reference sequence). The DNA of the CDR3 is TGTGCCAGTAGACCCGCTCAGGGGGACAGAAACATTCAGTACTTC. It yields the protein CASRPAQGDRNIQYF. Together with reference TRBV19 and TRBJ2-4, the CDR3 gives the full variable domain: DGGITQSPKYLFRKEGQNVTLSCEQNLNHDAMYWYRQDPGQGLRLIYYSQIVNDFQKGDIAEGYSVSREKKESFPLTVTSAQKNPTAFYLCASRPAQGDRNIQYFGAGTRLSVL.

The chain employs TRBV9 and TRBJ1-6; 7 nucleotides match TRBD1. The CDR3 spans 15 residues. The trim removed 0 bases at V and 7 bases at J, leaving 4 bases unmatched. Germline assignment: CDR1 SGDLS and CDR2 YYNGEE. The CDR3 DNA sequence: TGTGCCAGCAGCGTAGGTGGGACAGACAATTCACCCCTCCACTTT. Amino acids: CASSVGGTDNSPLHF.

The V call is TRBV27, the J call TRBJ1-6, with D possibly matching TRBD1 (5 bases). This CDR3 region has 21 residues. The germline V and J ends were trimmed by 5 bases and 11 bases, with 37 bases remaining between them. Germline-derived CDR1 and CDR2 are MNHEY and SMNVEV (reference sequence). DNA for the CDR3: TGTGCCAGCAGTCCGGATATAGGCGGATCGACCTATAATTCTGGGGCTGCACCCCTCCACTTT. Residues: CASSPDIGGSTYNSGAAPLHF.

The chain carries TRBV5-4 and TRBJ2-3; D not resolved. With 6 bases removed from V and 5 bases from J, the gap between germline ends came to 13 bases. From germline, CDR1 is SGHNT and CDR2 YYREEE (reference sequence). This CDR3 region has 13 residues. CDR3 loop: CASTIQFGDTQYF. CDR3 DNA sequence: TGTGCCAGCACCATACAATTTGGAGATACGCAGTATTTT.

The V call is TRBV5-1, the J call TRBJ1-3; D ambiguous. The CDR3 has 16 residues. Germline loops: CDR1 SGHRS, CDR2 YFSETQ. Trimming stripped 4 bases from V and 0 bases from J, with 14 bases between. Here the CDR3 reads CASSPQRPDSGNTIYF. The DNA of the CDR3 is TGCGCCAGCAGCCCCCAACGGCCGGACTCTGGAAACACCATATATTTT.

Of note for this clone: The same CDR3 can be traced to other DNA sequences in this sample. The V gene is TRBV5-6, the J gene TRBJ2-5, with a weak D call TRBD2 (6 bases). V was cut by 2 bases and J by 1 base, with 9 bases left in between. The CDR3 consists of 14 residues. Germline lookup yields CDR1 SGHDT and CDR2 YYEEEE. The CDR3, as DNA: TGTGCCAGCAGCTTAGTAGCGGCCCAAGAGACCCAGTACTTC. Translation: CASSLVAAQETQYF.

The chain joins TRBV28 to TRBJ2-1, with 8 positions matching TRBD1. The V gene end was trimmed by 4 bases and the J gene end by 9 bases; junction bases not matched to a gene: 8. The CDR3 length is 14 residues. CDR1 is MDHEN, CDR2 SYDVKM, per germline. CDR3 nucleotide sequence: TGTGCCAGCAGTTCGACAGGGGAGGCGATTGAGCAGTTCTTC. This translates into CASSSTGEAIEQFF.

V gene TRBV5-1 combines with J gene TRBJ2-7, with 8 bases identical to TRBD2. J gave up 0 bases and V 0 bases, and 5 bases lay outside the gene matches. Per the germline V gene, CDR1 is SGHRS and CDR2 is YFSETQ. The CDR3 contains 16 residues. CDR3 sequence reads: CASSLAGSGISYEQYF. CDR3 sequence (DNA): TGCGCCAGCAGCTTGGCGGGTAGCGGGATCTCCTACGAGCAGTACTTC. Complete variable domain (other parts from reference TRBV5-1 and TRBJ2-7): KAGVTQTPRYLIKTRGQQVTLSCSPISGHRSVSWYQQTPGQGLQFLFEYFSETQRNKGNFPGRFSGRQFSNSRSEMNVSTLELGDSALYLCASSLAGSGISYEQYFGPGTRLTVT.

This chain connects TRBV7-8 to TRBJ2-7; 11 positions agree with TRBD2. The trim removed 1 base at V and 3 bases at J, leaving 2 bases unmatched. This CDR3 is 15 amino acids long. Per germline, CDR1 SGHVS and CDR2 FQNEAQ. This CDR3 is CASSLELAGDYEQYF. As DNA, the CDR3 is TGTGCCAGCAGCTTAGAACTAGCGGGAGACTACGAGCAGTACTTC.

This clone was picked up a small number of times. This specimen includes other DNA sequences encoding the same CDR3. V usage is TRBV10-3 and J usage is TRBJ1-5; tentative D call: TRBD1 (6 bases). The CDR3 loop spans 13 amino acids. Germline V gene data show CDR1 as ENHRY and CDR2 as SYGVKD. Trimming removed 8 bases from V and 0 bases from J, with 8 bases in between. The CDR3 region has the DNA TGTGCCATCTCAGGGGATAGCAATCAGCCCCAGCATTTT. Residues: CAISGDSNQPQHF.

The CDR3 coding sequence is TGTGCCAGCATCCGCCAGGGGTCCTACGAGCAGTACTTC. Translating gives CASIRQGSYEQYF. V is TRBV7-2 and J is TRBJ2-7, with D possibly matching TRBD1 (6 bases). The CDR3 is 13 residues long. Deletions cut 7 bases from V and 1 base from J, with 11 bases between. Germline V gives CDR1 SGHTA, CDR2 FQGNSA.

A remark on this clone: The same CDR3 arises from other DNA sequences in this sample as well. The J gene is TRBJ2-7, the V gene TRBV4-1; 7 bases align to TRBD1. V was pared by 3 bases and J by 3 bases, with 5 bases of the junction left unmatched. The germline gives CDR1 MGHRA, CDR2 YSYEKL. This CDR3 is 14 amino acids long. The CDR3 loop reads CASSQNRDSYEQYF. CDR3 nucleotides: TGCGCCAGCAGCCAGAACCGGGACAGCTACGAGCAGTACTTC.